This T cell receptor beta chain was sequenced during a study of blood T cell repertoires in COVID-19. Study details: Samples came from the United States, Italy and Spain, spanning acute and convalescent COVID-19. T cells, B-cell-depleted T cells, or PBMCs supplied cDNA or gDNA.

The authors' processing: Estimates of nucleated cell counts were drawn from the amplification of reference gene primers. Assay: immunoSEQ multiplex PCR; the TCRdb copy retains only in-frame clones and omits some. That table supplies the V and J calls and clone size; D and trimming were determined from the DNA. The sample yields about 59,000 clones, around 79% seen once. Between the trimmed V and J ends, which lost 1 base and 4 bases, there was a span of 11 bases. Germline CDR1 is SGHNT and CDR2 is YYREEE (reference sequence). CDR3 length: 15 amino acids. The chain carries TRBV5-4 and TRBJ1-4, with TRBD1 as a possible D gene (5 bases). The clonotype was recovered from a woman between 65 and 79 years old with acute or convalescent COVID-19. Material for sequencing was peripheral blood. DNA of the CDR3: TGTGCCAGCAGCTTGAGAGACAGTCTTAATGAAAAACTGTTTTTT. Translated: CASSLRDSLNEKLFF.